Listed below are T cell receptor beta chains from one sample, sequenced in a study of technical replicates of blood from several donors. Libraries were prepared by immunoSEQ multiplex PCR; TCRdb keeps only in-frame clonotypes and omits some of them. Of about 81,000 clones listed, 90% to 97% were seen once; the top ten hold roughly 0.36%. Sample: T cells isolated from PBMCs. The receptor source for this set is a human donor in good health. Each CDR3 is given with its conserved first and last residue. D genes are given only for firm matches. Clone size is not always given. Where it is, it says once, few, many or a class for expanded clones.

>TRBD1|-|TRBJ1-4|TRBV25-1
TGTGCCAGCAGTAAACCCCGGGACAGGGGCCGAGATGAAAAACTGTTTTTT
CASSKPRDRGRDEKLFF
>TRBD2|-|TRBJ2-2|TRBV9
TGTGCCAGCAGCGTAGAATGGGAGGGCGGGGAGCTGTTTTTT
CASSVEWEGGELFF
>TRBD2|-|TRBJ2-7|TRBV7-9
TGTGCCAGCAGCACCCTCGAGCGGGAGCCGGAGGAGCAGTACTTC
CASSTLEREPEEQYF
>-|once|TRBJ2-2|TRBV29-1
TGCAGCGTTGACAGGGATCGCGACGGGGAGCTGTTTTTT
CSVDRDRDGELFF
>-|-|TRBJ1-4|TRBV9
TGTGCCAGCAGCGAGCAGACACATACTAATGAAAAACTGTTTTTT
CASSEQTHTNEKLFF
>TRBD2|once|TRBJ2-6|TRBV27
TGTGCCAGCAGTCAACGGGGGGTATTCTCTGGGGCCAACGTCCTGACTTTC
CASSQRGVFSGANVLTF
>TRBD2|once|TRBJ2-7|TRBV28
TGTGCCAGCAGTGGAGGGAGGGCTTCCTACGAGCAGTACTTC
CASSGGRASYEQYF
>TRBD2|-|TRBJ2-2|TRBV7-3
TGTGCCAGCAGCTTACTGGGACTAGCGGGAGCAGCCAGCACCGGGGAGCTGTTTTTT
CASSLLGLAGAASTGELFF
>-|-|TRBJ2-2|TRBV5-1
TGCGCCAGCAGTAAGAACACCGGGGAGCTGTTTTTT
CASSKNTGELFF
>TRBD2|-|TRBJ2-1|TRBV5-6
TGTGCCAGCAGCCTTAGCGGGATTTCCTACAATGAGCAGTTCTTC
CASSLSGISYNEQFF